The entry that follows covers one T cell receptor beta chain sequence. No cognate antigen has been identified for it. Given a much more abundant clone one base away, this may be a read error. These data are taken from a study of response to subunit inactivated influenza vaccine (dated by TCRdb to the late 2010s). Regarding the study in general: Deep quantitative profiling of the T cell receptor repertoire was used in the study to follow responses to a trivalent subunit inactivated influenza vaccine. Here is what the overall study found, with its caveats: It was suggested by the authors that each seasonal influenza vaccination may recruit only a limited number of new T cells.

To prepare the library, RT-PCR was applied. Sequencing was carried out with an Illumina HiSeq 2500. TCRdb reran the public reads through fastp at Q25 and MiXCR, keeping productive beta chains. A single entry per CDR3 protein holds the most common genes and DNA from its merged rows. The sample table contains under 850,000 distinct CDR3 sequences; only one count was recorded for around 18% of them. The ten biggest clones cover 11% of the sample. The CDR3 numbers 14 residues from cysteine through phenylalanine. Only CDR3 DNA is held: 42 bases, read in frame from base 1. The V gene is TRBV12-3 or TRBV12-4 and the J gene is TRBJ2-7, and 8 bases in between align with TRBD2. The sample was PBMCs from blood, taken 4 to 6 days after vaccination. This TCR was sampled from a man aged 50-60 years who received an inactivated influenza vaccine. Donor details come from another sample of the same person, matched by shared clones. The nucleotides read TGTGCCTGCAGTTTACTCCTAGCGGGCTACGAGCAGTACTTC. It is translated as CACSLLLAGYEQYF.